This T cell receptor beta chain was recorded in a study of T cells in pancreatic ductal adenocarcinoma. Overall study findings and caveats: Blood clonality (around 0.072) did not differ significantly from tumor (approximately 0.12). Tumor samples had fewer productive templates and approximately 8.8-fold fewer unique clonotypes than blood.

Trimming removed 6 bases at V and 5 bases at J, with 17 bases between. Per germline, CDR1 SGHTA and CDR2 FQGTGA. CDR3 length: 14 residues. Concerning this clone: Its antigen is not known.

No neoadjuvant therapy was given to the selected pancreatic ductal adenocarcinoma patients before their surgery. Only in-frame clones appear in the TCRdb table, and some are missing; sequencing was by immunoSEQ multiplex PCR. Of 7,500 to 9,500 clones listed, 85% to 90% are singletons. The chain is built from TRBV7-3 and TRBJ2-7; TRBD1 is a possible D gene (6 bases). Material: PBMCs. This sequence originates from a human donor with pancreatic ductal adenocarcinoma. The DNA of the CDR3 is TGTGCCAGCAGTGGCTTGGGCAGGGGTCACGAGCAGTACTTC. It is translated as CASSGLGRGHEQYF.